The 5 T cell receptor beta chains in this list originate from one sample, sequenced in a study of T cell responses to AZD1222 COVID-19 vaccine. Some clones are missing from TCRdb's copy, which holds only in-frame ones; the method was immunoSEQ multiplex PCR. In the table there are 20,000 or so clones, roughly 76% of which are singletons. The starting material was peripheral blood, obtained 28 days after the second AZD1222 dose. All receptors derive from an adult who received the AZD1222 COVID-19 vaccine.

The CDR3 loop reads CSVEDRESSYEQYF. The CDR3 DNA sequence: TGCAGCGTTGAAGACCGGGAGAGCTCCTACGAGCAGTACTTC. The gene calls are TRBV29-1 and TRBJ2-7; maybe TRBD2 (6 bases). This CDR3 contains 14 residues. CDR1 SQVTM and CDR2 ANQGSEA come from the germline V gene. The V end lost 0 bases, the J end lost 0 bases, and 9 bases lay between the germline ends.

This rearrangement joins TRBV6-6 to TRBJ2-3, with D unresolved. Deletions cut 4 bases from V and 7 bases from J, with 12 bases between. CDR1 and CDR2 (germline): MNHNY, SVGAGI (reference sequence). CDR3 length: 13 amino acids. The CDR3 reads CASSSRSINTQYF. The CDR3 DNA is TGTGCCAGCAGTTCCAGGAGCATAAATACGCAGTATTTT.

The chain employs TRBV5-1 and TRBJ2-2; no clear D. CDR1 is SGHRS, CDR2 YFSETQ, per germline. The CDR3 totals 14 residues. Trimming stripped 0 bases from V and 5 bases from J, with 8 bases between. The CDR3 nucleotides are TGCGCCAGCAGCTTGGGGCAGGTAACCGGGGAGCTGTTTTTT. It translates to CASSLGQVTGELFF.

The chain couples TRBV7-9 to TRBJ1-1, with D uncertain. This CDR3 spans 13 amino acids. With 5 bases removed from V and 5 bases from J, the gap between germline ends came to 12 bases. The germline V gene has CDR1 SEHNR and CDR2 FQNEAQ (reference sequence). The chain's CDR3 is CASSASSGTEAFF. Written as DNA, the CDR3 is TGTGCCAGCAGCGCCTCCTCCGGGACTGAAGCTTTCTTT. Variable domain in full (rest from reference TRBV7-9 and TRBJ1-1): DTGVSQNPRHKITKRGQNVTFRCDPISEHNRLYWYRQTLGQGPEFLTYFQNEAQLEKSRLLSDRFSAERPKGSFSTLEIQRTEQGDSAMYLCASSASSGTEAFFGQGTRLTVV.

The rearrangement joins TRBV5-4 to TRBJ1-1; 8 positions match TRBD1. The germline gives CDR1 SGHNT, CDR2 YYREEE (reference sequence). Germline trimming cut 2 bases from V and 3 bases from J; bases unmatched to any gene: 6. This CDR3 has 15 residues. Here the CDR3 reads CASSLQDRVHTEAFF. The CDR3 region has the DNA TGTGCCAGCAGCTTACAGGACAGGGTCCACACTGAAGCTTTCTTT.